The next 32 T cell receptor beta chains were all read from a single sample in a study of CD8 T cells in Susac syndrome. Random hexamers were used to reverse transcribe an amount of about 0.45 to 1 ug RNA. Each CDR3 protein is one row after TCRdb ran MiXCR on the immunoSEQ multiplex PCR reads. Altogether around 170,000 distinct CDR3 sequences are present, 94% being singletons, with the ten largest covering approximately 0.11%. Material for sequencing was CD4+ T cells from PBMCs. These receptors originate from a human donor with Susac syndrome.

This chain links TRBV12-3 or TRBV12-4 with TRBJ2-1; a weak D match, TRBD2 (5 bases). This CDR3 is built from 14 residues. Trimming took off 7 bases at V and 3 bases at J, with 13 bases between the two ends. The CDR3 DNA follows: TGTGCCAGCACCGCAGCGGCCAGCTACAATGAGCAGTTCTTC. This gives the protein CASTAAASYNEQFF.

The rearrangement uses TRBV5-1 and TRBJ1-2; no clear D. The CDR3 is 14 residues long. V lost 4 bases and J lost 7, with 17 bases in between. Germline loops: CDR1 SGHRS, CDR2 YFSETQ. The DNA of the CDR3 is TGCGCCAGCAGCCAGACCTCGGACCCCTTTGGCTACACCTTC. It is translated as CASSQTSDPFGYTF.

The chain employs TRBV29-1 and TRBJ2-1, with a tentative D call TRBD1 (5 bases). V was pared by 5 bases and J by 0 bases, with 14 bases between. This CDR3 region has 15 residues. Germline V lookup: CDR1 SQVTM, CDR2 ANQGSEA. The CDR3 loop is CSVRRQSDSYNEQFF. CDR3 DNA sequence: TGCAGCGTTCGGAGACAGAGCGACTCCTACAATGAGCAGTTCTTC.

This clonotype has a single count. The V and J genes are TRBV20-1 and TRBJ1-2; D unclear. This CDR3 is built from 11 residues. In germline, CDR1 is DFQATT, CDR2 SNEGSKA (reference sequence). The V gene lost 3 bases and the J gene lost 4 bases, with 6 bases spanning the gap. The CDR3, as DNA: TGCAGTGCTAGTCACAGCTATGGCTACACCTTC. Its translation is CSASHSYGYTF.

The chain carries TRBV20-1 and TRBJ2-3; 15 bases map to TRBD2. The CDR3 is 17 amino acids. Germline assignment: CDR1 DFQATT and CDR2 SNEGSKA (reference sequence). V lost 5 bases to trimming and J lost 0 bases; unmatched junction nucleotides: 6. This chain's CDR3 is CSAGRTSGGGSTDTQYF. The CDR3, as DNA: TGCAGTGCTGGCCGGACTAGCGGGGGGGGAAGCACAGATACGCAGTATTTT.

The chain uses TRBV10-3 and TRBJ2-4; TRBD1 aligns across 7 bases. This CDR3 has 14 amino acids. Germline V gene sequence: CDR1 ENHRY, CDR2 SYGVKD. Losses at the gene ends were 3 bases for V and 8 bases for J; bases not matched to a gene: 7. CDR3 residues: CAISDSPQGDIQYF. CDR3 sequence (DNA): TGTGCCATCAGTGACTCCCCGCAGGGGGACATTCAGTACTTC.

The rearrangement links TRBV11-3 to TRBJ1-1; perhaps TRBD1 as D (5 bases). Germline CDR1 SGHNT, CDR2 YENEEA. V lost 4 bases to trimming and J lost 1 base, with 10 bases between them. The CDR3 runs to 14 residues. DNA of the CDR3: TGTGCCAGCAGCTCAGGACACCCGAACACTGAAGCTTTCTTT. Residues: CASSSGHPNTEAFF.

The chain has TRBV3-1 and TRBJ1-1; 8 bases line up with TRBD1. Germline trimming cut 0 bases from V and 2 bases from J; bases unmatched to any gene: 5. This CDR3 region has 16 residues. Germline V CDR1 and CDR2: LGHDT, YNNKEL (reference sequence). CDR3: CASSQDGTGLNTEAFF. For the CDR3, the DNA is TGTGCCAGCAGCCAAGATGGGACAGGTCTTAACACTGAAGCTTTCTTT.

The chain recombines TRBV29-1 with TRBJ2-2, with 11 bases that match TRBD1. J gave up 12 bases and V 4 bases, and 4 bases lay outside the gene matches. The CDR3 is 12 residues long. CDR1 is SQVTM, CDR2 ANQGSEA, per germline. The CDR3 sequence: CSVGTGGGKLFF. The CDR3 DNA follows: TGCAGCGTTGGGACAGGGGGCGGTAAGCTGTTTTTT.

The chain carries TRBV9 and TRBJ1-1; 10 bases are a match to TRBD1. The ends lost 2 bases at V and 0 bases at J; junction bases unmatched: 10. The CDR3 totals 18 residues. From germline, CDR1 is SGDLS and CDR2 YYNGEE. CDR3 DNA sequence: TGTGCCAGCAGCGTTTACCCACGACAGGGGGCCATGAACACTGAAGCTTTCTTT. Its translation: CASSVYPRQGAMNTEAFF.

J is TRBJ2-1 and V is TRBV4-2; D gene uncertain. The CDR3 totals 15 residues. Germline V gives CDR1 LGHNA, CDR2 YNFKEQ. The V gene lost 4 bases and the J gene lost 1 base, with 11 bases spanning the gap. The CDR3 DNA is TGTGCCAGCAGCCCCGGTGATGGGTCCTACAATGAGCAGTTCTTC. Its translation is CASSPGDGSYNEQFF.

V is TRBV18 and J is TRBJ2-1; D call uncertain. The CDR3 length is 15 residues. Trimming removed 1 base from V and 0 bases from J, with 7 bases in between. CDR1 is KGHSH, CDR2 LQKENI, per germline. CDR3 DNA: TGTGCCAGCTCACCACTCCTGAACTCCTACAATGAGCAGTTCTTC. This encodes CASSPLLNSYNEQFF.

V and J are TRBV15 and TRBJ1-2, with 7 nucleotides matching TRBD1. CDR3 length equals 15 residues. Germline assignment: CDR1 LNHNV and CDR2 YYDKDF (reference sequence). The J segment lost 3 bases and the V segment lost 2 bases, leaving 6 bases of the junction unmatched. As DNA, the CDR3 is TGTGCCACCAGCAGACCAGGGGGTTTGGACTATGGCTACACCTTC. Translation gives CATSRPGGLDYGYTF.

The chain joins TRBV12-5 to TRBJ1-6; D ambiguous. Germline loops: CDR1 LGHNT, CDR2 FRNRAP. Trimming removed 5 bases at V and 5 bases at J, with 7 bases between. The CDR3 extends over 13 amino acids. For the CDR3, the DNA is TGTGCTAGTGGTCGGGGAAATAATTCACCCCTCCACTTT. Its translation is CASGRGNNSPLHF.

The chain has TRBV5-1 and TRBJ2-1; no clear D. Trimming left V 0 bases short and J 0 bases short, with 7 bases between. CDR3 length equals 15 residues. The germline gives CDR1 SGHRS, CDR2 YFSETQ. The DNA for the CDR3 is TGCGCCAGCAGCTTGGAGGCTAGCTCCTACAATGAGCAGTTCTTC. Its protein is CASSLEASSYNEQFF.

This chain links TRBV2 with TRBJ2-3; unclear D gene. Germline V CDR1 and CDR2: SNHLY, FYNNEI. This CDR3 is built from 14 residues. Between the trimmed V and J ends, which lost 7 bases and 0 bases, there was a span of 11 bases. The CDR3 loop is CASNGVTSTDTQYF. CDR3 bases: TGTGCCAGCAATGGGGTGACTAGCACAGATACGCAGTATTTT.

CDR3 in DNA: TGCGCCAGCAGTCAATCCCCCTTGGCTGCTGGGGCCAACGTCCTGACTTTC. This sequence encodes CASSQSPLAAGANVLTF. The chain uses TRBV23-1 and TRBJ2-6; no reliable D call. TRBV23-1 is an ORF for which the function is uncertain. The CDR3 consists of 17 residues. V was clipped by 0 bases and J by 2 bases, with 11 bases between them.

The CDR3 nucleotides read TGTGCCAGCAGCAAAGTGGAGACAGGAGACCTACCTAATTCACCCCTCCACTTT. It encodes CASSKVETGDLPNSPLHF. V gene TRBV21-1 combines with J gene TRBJ1-6; the D call in the table, TRBD1, was not verified against the DNA. TRBV21-1 is noted as a pseudogene. The CDR3 consists of 18 residues.

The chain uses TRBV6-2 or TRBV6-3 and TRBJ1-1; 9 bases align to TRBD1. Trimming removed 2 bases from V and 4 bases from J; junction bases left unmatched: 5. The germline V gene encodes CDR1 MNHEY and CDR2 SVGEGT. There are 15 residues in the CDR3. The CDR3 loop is CASSYDRGYSTEAFF. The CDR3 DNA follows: TGTGCCAGCAGTTACGACAGGGGGTATTCCACTGAAGCTTTCTTT.

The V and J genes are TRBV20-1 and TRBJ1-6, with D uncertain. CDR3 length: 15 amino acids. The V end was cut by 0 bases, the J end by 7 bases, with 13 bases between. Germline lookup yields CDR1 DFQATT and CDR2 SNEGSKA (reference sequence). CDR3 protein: CSARDWAVFNSPLHF. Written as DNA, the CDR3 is TGCAGTGCTAGAGATTGGGCAGTATTCAATTCACCCCTCCACTTT.

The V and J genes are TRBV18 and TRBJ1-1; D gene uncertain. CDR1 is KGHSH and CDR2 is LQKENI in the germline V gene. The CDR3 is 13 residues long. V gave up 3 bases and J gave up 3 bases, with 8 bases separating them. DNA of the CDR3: TGTGCCAGCTCACCTAGCCAGTACACTGAAGCTTTCTTT. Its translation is CASSPSQYTEAFF.

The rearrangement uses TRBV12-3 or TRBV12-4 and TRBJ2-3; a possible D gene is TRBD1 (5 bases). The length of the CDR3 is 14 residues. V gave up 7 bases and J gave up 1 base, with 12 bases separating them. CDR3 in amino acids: CASTLDIGTDTQYF. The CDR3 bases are TGTGCCAGCACCCTGGACATCGGCACAGATACGCAGTATTTT.

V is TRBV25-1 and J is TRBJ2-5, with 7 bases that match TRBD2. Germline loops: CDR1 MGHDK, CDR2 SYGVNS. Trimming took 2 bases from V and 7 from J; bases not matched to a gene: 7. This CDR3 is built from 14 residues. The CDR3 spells CASSEGLAGATQYF. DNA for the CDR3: TGTGCCAGCAGTGAAGGATTAGCGGGTGCGACCCAGTACTTC.

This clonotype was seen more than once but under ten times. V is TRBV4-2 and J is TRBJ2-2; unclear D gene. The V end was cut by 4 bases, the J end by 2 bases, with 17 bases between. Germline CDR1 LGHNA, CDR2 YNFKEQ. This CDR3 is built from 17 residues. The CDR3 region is CASSPGRVPINTGELFF. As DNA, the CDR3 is TGTGCCAGCAGCCCCGGCCGGGTACCTATTAACACCGGGGAGCTGTTTTTT.

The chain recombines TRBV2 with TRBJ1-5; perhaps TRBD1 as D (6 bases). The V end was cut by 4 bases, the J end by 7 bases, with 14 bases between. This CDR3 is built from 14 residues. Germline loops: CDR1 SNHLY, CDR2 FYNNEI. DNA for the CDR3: TGTGCCAGCAGTGTGAACGGTCAGGGGCAGCCCCAGCATTTT. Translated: CASSVNGQGQPQHF.

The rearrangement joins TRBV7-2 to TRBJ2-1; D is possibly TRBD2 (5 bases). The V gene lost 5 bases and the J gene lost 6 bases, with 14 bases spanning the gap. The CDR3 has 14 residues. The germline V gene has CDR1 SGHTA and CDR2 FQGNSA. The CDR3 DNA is TGTGCCAGCAGCGACCGCCGGGGTGGCAATGAGCAGTTCTTC. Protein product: CASSDRRGGNEQFF.

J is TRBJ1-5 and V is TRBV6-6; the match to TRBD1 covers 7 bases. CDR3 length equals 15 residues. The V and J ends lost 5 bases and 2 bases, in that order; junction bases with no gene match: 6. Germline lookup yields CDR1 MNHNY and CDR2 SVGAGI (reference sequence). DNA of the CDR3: TGTGCCAGCAGTCAAAGACAGGGAGGCAATCAGCCCCAGCATTTT. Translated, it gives CASSQRQGGNQPQHF.

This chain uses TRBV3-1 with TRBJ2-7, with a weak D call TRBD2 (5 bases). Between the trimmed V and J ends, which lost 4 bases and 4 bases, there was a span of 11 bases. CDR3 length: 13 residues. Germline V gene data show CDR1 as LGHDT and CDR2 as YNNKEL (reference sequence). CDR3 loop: CASSPAGGYEQYF. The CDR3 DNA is TGTGCCAGCAGCCCAGCCGGCGGGTACGAGCAGTACTTC.

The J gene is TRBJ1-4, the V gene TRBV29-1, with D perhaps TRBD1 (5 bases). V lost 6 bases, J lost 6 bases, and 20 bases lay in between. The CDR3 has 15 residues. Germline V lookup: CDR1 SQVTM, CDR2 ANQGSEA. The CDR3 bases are TGCAGCGTGTCCAATTATCAGGGCTATGATGAAAAACTGTTTTTT. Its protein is CSVSNYQGYDEKLFF.

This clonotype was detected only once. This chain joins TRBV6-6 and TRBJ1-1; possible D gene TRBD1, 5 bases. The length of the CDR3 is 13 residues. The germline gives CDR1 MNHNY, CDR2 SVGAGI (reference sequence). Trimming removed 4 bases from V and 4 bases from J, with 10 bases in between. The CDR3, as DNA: TGTGCCAGCAGTTCCCTCGGGGGCACTGAAGCTTTCTTT. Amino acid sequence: CASSSLGGTEAFF.

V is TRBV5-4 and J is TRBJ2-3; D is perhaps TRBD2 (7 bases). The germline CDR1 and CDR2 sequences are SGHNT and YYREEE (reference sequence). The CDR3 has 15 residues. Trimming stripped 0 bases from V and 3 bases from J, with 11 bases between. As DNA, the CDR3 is TGTGCCAGCAGCTTGGAGGGGGGGCCTACAGATACGCAGTATTTT. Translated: CASSLEGGPTDTQYF.

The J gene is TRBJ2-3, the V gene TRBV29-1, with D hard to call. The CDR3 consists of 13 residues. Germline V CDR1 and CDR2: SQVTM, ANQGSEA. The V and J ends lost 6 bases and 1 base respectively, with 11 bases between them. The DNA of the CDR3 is TGCAGCGTCAAGGGTTGGGGCACAGATACGCAGTATTTT. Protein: CSVKGWGTDTQYF.